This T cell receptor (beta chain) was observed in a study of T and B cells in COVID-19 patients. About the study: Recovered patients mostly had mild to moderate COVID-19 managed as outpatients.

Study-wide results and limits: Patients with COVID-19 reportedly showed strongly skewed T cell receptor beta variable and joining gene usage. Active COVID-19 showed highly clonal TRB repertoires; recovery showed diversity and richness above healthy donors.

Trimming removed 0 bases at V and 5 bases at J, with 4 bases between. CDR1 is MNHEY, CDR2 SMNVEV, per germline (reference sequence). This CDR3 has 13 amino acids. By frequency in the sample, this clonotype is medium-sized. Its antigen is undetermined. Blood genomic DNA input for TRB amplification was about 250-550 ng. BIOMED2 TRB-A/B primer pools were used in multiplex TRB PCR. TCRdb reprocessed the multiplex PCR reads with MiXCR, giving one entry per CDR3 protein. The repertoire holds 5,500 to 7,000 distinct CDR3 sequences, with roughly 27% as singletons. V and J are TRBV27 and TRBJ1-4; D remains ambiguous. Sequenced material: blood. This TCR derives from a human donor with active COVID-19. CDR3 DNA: TGTGCCAGCAGTTTATCAAGGAATGAAAAACTGTTTTTT. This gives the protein CASSLSRNEKLFF.